The clone carrying this TCR beta chain was recorded only once. The sample comes from a study of blood T cell repertoires in COVID-19. Study-level information: Sources were T cells, B-cell-depleted T cells, or PBMCs; the material itself was cDNA or gDNA.

The CDR3 consists of 12 residues. Germline CDR1 is SNHLY and CDR2 is FYNNEI. V lost 4 bases and J lost 8, with 11 bases in between. In the study's own analysis: Amplification of reference gene primers was used by the study to estimate nucleated cell counts. Profiled with immunoSEQ multiplex PCR; TCRdb holds only in-frame clones, not every one. V, J and clone size are taken as reported in that table, and D and trimming were inferred from the DNA itself. In the table there are approximately 260,000 clones, about 90% of which are singletons. Sequencing input: peripheral blood. The origin of this receptor is a woman in her thirties or forties with acute or convalescent COVID-19. V and J are TRBV2 and TRBJ1-2, with D uncertain. The CDR3 sequence: CASSGGPGGYTF. As DNA, the CDR3 is TGTGCCAGCAGTGGCGGACCGGGGGGCTACACCTTC.